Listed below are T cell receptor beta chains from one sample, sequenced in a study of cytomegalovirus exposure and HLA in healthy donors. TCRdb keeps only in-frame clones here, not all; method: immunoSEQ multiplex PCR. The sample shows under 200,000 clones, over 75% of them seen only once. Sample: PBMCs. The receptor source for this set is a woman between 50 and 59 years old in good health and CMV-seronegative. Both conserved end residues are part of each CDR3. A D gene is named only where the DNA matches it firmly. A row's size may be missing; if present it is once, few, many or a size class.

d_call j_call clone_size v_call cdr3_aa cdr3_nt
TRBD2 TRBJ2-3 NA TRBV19 CASSHRGSGSGPDTQYF TGTGCCAGTAGTCACCGGGGAAGCGGGAGTGGCCCAGATACGCAGTATTTT
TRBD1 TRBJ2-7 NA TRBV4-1 CASSQGTGQTYEQYF TGCGCCAGCAGCCAGGGGACAGGTCAAACCTACGAGCAGTACTTC
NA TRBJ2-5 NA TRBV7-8 CASSLAKEETQYF TGTGCCAGCAGCCTAGCCAAGGAGGAGACCCAGTACTTC
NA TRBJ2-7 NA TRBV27 CASTERSPYEQYF TGTGCCAGCACTGAGCGGAGCCCCTACGAGCAGTACTTC
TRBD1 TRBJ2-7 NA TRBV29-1 CSAARQGPYEQYF TGCAGCGCCGCGCGACAGGGCCCCTACGAGCAGTACTTC
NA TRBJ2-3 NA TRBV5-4 CASSVDFTDTQYF TGTGCCAGCAGCGTAGACTTCACAGATACGCAGTATTTT
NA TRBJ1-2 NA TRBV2 CASSETYSYGYTF TGTGCCAGCAGTGAAACCTACAGCTATGGCTACACCTTC
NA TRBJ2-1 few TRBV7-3 CASSVGGGLNEQFF TGTGCCAGCAGCGTGGGGGGGGGCCTCAATGAGCAGTTCTTC
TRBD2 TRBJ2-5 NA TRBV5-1 CASSLAGTSQETQYF TGCGCCAGCAGCTTGGCCGGGACTAGCCAAGAGACCCAGTACTTC
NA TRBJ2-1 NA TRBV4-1 CASTPVRVWPNEQFF TGCGCCAGCACGCCAGTCAGGGTCTGGCCCAATGAGCAGTTCTTC
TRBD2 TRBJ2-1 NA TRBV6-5 CASGLGLAYNEQFF TGTGCCAGCGGCTTGGGACTAGCTTACAATGAGCAGTTCTTC
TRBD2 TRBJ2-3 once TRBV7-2 CASSLAIAGGPDTQYF TGTGCCAGCAGCTTAGCGATAGCGGGGGGGCCAGATACGCAGTATTTT
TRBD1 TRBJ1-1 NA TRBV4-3 CASSQGAGGLAEAFF TGCGCCAGCAGCCAAGGGGCAGGGGGACTTGCTGAAGCTTTCTTT
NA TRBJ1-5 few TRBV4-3 CASSRGQFQPQHF TGCGCCAGCAGCCGAGGACAGTTTCAGCCCCAGCATTTT
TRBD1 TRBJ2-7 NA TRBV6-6 CASISGQVGSYEQYF TGTGCCAGCATTTCAGGACAGGTGGGTTCCTACGAGCAGTACTTC
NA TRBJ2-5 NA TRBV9 CASSGTTGETQYF TGTGCCAGCAGCGGGACTACCGGAGAGACCCAGTACTTC
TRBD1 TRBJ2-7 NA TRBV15 CATSMGTGGGQYF TGTGCCACCAGCATGGGTACAGGGGGAGGGCAGTACTTC